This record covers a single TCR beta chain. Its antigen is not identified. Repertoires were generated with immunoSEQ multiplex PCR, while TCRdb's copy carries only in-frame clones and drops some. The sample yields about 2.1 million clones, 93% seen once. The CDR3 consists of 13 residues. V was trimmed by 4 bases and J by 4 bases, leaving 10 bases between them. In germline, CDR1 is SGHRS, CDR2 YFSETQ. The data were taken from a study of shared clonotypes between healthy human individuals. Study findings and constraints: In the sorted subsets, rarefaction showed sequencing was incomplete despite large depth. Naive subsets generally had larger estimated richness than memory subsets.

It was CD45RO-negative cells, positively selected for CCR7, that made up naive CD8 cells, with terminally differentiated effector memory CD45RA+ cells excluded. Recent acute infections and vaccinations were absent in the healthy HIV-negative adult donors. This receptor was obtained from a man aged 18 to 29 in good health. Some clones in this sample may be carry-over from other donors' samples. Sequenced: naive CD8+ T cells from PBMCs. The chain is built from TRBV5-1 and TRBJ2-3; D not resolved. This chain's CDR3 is CASSARVADTQYF. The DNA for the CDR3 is TGCGCCAGCAGCGCCCGAGTGGCAGATACGCAGTATTTT. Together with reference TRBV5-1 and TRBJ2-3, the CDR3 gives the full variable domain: KAGVTQTPRYLIKTRGQQVTLSCSPISGHRSVSWYQQTPGQGLQFLFEYFSETQRNKGNFPGRFSGRQFSNSRSEMNVSTLELGDSALYLCASSARVADTQYFGPGTRLTVL.